These T cell receptor beta chains were read from a single sample in a study of radiation and T cells in renal cell carcinoma. Only in-frame clones appear in the TCRdb table, and some are missing; sequencing was by immunoSEQ multiplex PCR. The sample contains around 160,000 clones, roughly nine tenths of which appear only once. Source: blood, taken from a patient whose treatment included radiotherapy and nephrectomy. The origin of the receptors is a woman in her 70s with renal cell carcinoma. Both conserved end residues are trimmed from each CDR3. A D gene is named only where the DNA matches it firmly.

CDR3aa: AIRPAGGPYNEQF
len: 13
v_gene: TRBV10-3
d_gene: TRBD2

CDR3aa: ASSEEGFARSSYNEQF
len: 16
v_gene: TRBV6-1
d_gene: .

CDR3aa: ASSAWTSGGGDEQF
len: 14
v_gene: TRBV9
d_gene: TRBD2

CDR3aa: AWRGLGETQY
len: 10
v_gene: TRBV30
d_gene: .

CDR3aa: ASSIYLSRGGENIQY
len: 15
v_gene: TRBV19
d_gene: .

CDR3aa: AISESGRGRGHEQY
len: 14
v_gene: TRBV10-3
d_gene: .

CDR3aa: ASSAAANYGYT
len: 11
v_gene: TRBV19
d_gene: .

CDR3aa: ASSLERFYGYT
len: 11
v_gene: TRBV5-4
d_gene: .

CDR3aa: ASSALAGSTDTQY
len: 13
v_gene: TRBV6-1
d_gene: TRBD2

CDR3aa: ASSQTSGVKNIQY
len: 13
v_gene: TRBV7-2
d_gene: TRBD2

CDR3aa: ASSSSHGTTGELF
len: 13
v_gene: TRBV7-2
d_gene: .

CDR3aa: SVDDRGYEQY
len: 10
v_gene: TRBV29-1
d_gene: TRBD1

CDR3aa: ASSGTSTVNTEAF
len: 13
v_gene: TRBV5-5
d_gene: .

CDR3aa: ASSDRGRQETQY
len: 12
v_gene: TRBV5-1
d_gene: TRBD1

CDR3aa: ASSQTGTYEQY
len: 11
v_gene: TRBV7-2
d_gene: .

CDR3aa: ASRTDRGLGYT
len: 11
v_gene: TRBV6-5
d_gene: TRBD1

CDR3aa: ASSGGTGGATEAF
len: 13
v_gene: TRBV21-1
d_gene: .

CDR3aa: ASSLGSSGVFDEQF
len: 14
v_gene: TRBV5-1
d_gene: TRBD2

CDR3aa: ASSLLFGTGDSYEQY
len: 15
v_gene: TRBV7-2
d_gene: TRBD1

CDR3aa: ASSPGAGRSSYNEQF
len: 15
v_gene: TRBV7-2
d_gene: .

CDR3aa: ATTDRAREPQH
len: 11
v_gene: TRBV13
d_gene: TRBD1

CDR3aa: ASSYRAGDAEAF
len: 12
v_gene: TRBV6-6
d_gene: .

CDR3aa: ASSGPETQY
len: 9
v_gene: TRBV28
d_gene: .

CDR3aa: ASSGTEGSSGNTIY
len: 14
v_gene: TRBV28
d_gene: .

CDR3aa: AISGGAPDLAF
len: 11
v_gene: TRBV10-3
d_gene: .

CDR3aa: ASSPGSSGANVLT
len: 13
v_gene: TRBV18
d_gene: .

CDR3aa: ANKRTGKGTEAF
len: 12
v_gene: TRBV28
d_gene: .